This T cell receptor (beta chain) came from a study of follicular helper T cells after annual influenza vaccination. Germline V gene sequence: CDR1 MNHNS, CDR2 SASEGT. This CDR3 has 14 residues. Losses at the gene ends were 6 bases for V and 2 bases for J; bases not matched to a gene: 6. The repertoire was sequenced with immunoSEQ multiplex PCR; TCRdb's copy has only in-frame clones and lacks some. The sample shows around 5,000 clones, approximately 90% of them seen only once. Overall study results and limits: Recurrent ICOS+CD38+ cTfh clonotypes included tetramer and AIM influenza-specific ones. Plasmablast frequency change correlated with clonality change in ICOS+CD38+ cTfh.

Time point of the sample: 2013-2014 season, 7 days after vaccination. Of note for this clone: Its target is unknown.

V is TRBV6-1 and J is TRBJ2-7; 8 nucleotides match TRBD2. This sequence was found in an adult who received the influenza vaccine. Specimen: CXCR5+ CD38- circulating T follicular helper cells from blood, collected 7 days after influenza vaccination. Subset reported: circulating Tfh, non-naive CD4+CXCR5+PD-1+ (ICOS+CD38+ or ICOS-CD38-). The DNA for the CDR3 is TGTGCCAGCAGAGAGAGCGGGAGCACCTACGAGCAGTACTTC. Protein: CASRESGSTYEQYF.